The rows below give T cell receptor beta chains drawn from one sample of a study of T cell responses to AZD1222 COVID-19 vaccine. Here immunoSEQ multiplex PCR was the method, and the copy in TCRdb shows in-frame clones only, minus some. The data show 100,000 to 150,000 clones, around 85% seen once. This specimen was peripheral blood, taken 28 days after the second AZD1222 dose. These receptors were obtained from an adult who received the AZD1222 COVID-19 vaccine. CDR3s include the opening cysteine and the closing phenylalanine or tryptophan. D genes are given only for firm matches. Clone size appears in some rows only: once, few, many, or a class for an expanded clone.

D gene	V gene	clone size	J gene	CDR3 DNA	CDR3 protein
-	TRBV5-5	-	TRBJ1-2	TGTGCCAGCAGCCTAGACCCAGACGGGACGTACGATGGCTACACCTTC	CASSLDPDGTYDGYTF
-	TRBV19	once	TRBJ1-2	TGTGCCAGTAGTAGGGCTAGCGATGCCTATGGCTACACCTTC	CASSRASDAYGYTF
-	TRBV2	-	TRBJ1-6	TGTGCCAGCAGTGAGGATCTCGTCTCCAGTACCTATAATTCACCCCTCCACTTT	CASSEDLVSSTYNSPLHF
TRBD1	TRBV19	-	TRBJ1-1	TGTGCCAGTAGCGCCGGGACAGCGAACACTGAAGCTTTCTTT	CASSAGTANTEAFF
-	TRBV11-2	-	TRBJ1-1	TGTGCCAGCAGCTTCGCGCTCCTGAACACTGAAGCTTTCTTT	CASSFALLNTEAFF
-	TRBV6-5	-	TRBJ1-2	TGTGCCAGCTTGCAGAAAACATATGGCTACACCTTC	CASLQKTYGYTF
-	TRBV7-8	-	TRBJ1-4	TGTGCCAGCGGACAAGCTAATGAAAAACTGTTTTTT	CASGQANEKLFF
-	TRBV2	-	TRBJ1-2	TGTGCCAGCAGTGTACCAAGAGGCTATGGCTACACCTTC	CASSVPRGYGYTF
-	TRBV18	-	TRBJ1-1	TGTGCCAGCTCACCTGCTGCCGGGACCACTCGCACTGAAGCTTTCTTT	CASSPAAGTTRTEAFF
-	TRBV28	-	TRBJ2-7	TGTGCCATCCAGGGGACTCCCTACGAGCAGTACTTC	CAIQGTPYEQYF
-	TRBV12-3/TRBV12-4	-	TRBJ2-3	TGTGCCAGCTCGGTGTCCGATACGCAGTATTTT	CASSVSDTQYF
-	TRBV5-1	-	TRBJ2-2	TGCGCCAGCAGCTTGTCGGTCACCGGGCTCAGGAGTTCCGGGGAGCTGTTTTTT	CASSLSVTGLRSSGELFF
-	TRBV6-5	-	TRBJ1-6	TGTGCCAGCAGTTACTCGGGTCGTCTCGGCTTACCCCTCCACTTT	CASSYSGRLGLPLHF
-	TRBV7-2	-	TRBJ1-2	TGTGCCAGCAGCCTCCAAGGGGATAGCTATGGCTACACCTTC	CASSLQGDSYGYTF
TRBD1	TRBV19	-	TRBJ1-6	TGTGCCAGTAGGAAAGGACAGGGGAGCTCCTATAATTCACCCCTCCACTTT	CASRKGQGSSYNSPLHF
-	TRBV25-1	-	TRBJ2-2	TGTGCCAGCAGTGAATTTTTCGGGGAGCTGTTTTTT	CASSEFFGELFF